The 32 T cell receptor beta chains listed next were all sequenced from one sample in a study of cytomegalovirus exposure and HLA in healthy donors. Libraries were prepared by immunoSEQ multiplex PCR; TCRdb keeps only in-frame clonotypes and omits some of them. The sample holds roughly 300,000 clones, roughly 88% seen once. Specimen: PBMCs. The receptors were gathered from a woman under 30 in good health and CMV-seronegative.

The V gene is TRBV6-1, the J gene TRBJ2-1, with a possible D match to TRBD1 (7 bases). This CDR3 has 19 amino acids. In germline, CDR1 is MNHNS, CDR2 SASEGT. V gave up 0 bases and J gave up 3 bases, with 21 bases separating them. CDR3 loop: CASSEARGYRGMGYNEQFF. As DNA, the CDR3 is TGTGCCAGCAGTGAAGCGCGGGGCTACAGGGGTATGGGCTACAATGAGCAGTTCTTC.

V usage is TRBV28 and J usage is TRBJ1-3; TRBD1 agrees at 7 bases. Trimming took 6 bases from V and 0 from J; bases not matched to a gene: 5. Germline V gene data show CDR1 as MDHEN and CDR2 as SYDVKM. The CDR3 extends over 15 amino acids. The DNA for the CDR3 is TGTGCCAGCAGATGGGGGACAGACTCTGGAAACACCATATATTTT. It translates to CASRWGTDSGNTIYF. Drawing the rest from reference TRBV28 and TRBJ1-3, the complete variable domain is DVKVTQSSRYLVKRTGEKVFLECVQDMDHENMFWYRQDPGLGLRLIYFSYDVKMKEKGDIPEGYSVSREKKERFSLILESASTNQTSMYLCASRWGTDSGNTIYFGEGSWLTVV.

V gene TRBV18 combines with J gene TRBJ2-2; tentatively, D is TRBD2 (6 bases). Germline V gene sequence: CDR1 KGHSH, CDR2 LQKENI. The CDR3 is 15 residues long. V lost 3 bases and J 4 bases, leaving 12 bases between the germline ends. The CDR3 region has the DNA TGTGCCAGCTCACCCCTTGGGGGACTCACCGGGGAGCTGTTTTTT. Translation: CASSPLGGLTGELFF.

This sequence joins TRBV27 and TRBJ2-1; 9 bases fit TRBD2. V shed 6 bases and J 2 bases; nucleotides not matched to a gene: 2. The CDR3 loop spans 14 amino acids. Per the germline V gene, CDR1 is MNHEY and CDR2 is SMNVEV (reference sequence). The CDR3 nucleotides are TGTGCCAGCAGGCTAGCGGGACCCTACAATGAGCAGTTCTTC. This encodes CASRLAGPYNEQFF.

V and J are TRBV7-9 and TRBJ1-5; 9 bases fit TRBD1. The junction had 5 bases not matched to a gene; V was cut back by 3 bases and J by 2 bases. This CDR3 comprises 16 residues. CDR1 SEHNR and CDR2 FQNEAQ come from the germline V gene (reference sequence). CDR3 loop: CASSLGQGLGNQPQHF. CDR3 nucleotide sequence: TGTGCCAGCAGCTTGGGACAGGGCTTGGGCAATCAGCCCCAGCATTTT.

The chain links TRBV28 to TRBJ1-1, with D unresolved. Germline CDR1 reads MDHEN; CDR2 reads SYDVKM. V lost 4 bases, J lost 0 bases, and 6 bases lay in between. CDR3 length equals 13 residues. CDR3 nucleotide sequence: TGTGCCAGCAGTTCCGGGGTGAACACTGAAGCTTTCTTT. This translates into CASSSGVNTEAFF.

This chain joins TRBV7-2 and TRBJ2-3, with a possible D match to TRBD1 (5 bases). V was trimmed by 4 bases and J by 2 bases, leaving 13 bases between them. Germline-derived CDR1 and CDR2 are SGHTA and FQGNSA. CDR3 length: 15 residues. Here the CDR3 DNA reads TGTGCCAGCAGCTCGATCATAGGGGCCACAGATACGCAGTATTTT. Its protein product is CASSSIIGATDTQYF.

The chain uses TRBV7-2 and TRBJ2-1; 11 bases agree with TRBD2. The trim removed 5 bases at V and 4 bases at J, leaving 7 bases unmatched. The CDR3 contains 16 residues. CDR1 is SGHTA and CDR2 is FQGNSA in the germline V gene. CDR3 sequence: CASSEQTSGGYNEQFF. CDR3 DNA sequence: TGTGCCAGCAGCGAACAAACTAGCGGGGGATACAATGAGCAGTTCTTC.

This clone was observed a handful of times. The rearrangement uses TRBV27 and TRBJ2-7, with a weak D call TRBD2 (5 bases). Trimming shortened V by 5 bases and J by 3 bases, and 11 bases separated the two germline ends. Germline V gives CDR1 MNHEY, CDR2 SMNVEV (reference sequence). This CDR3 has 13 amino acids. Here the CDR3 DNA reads TGTGCCAGCAGTAGGCGGGTTTACTACGAGCAGTACTTC. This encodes CASSRRVYYEQYF.

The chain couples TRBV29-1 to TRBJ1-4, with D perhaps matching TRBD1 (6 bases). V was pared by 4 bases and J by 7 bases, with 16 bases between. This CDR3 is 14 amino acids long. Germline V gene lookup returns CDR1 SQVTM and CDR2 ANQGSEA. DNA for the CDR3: TGCAGCGTTGCGGGCTGGGGGCAAGGTGAAAAACTGTTTTTT. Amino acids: CSVAGWGQGEKLFF.

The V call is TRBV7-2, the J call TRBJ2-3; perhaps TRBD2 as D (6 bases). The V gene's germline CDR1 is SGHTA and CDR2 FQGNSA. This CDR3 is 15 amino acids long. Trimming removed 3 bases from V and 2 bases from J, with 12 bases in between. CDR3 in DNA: TGTGCCAGCAGCTTTTGGGGACTTACCACAGATACGCAGTATTTT. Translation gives CASSFWGLTTDTQYF.

The CDR3 sequence is CASSASSYNEQFF. The CDR3 nucleotides are TGTGCCAGTAGCGCGAGCTCCTACAATGAGCAGTTCTTC. The chain is built from TRBV27 and TRBJ2-1; the D gene is possibly TRBD2 (5 bases). Trimming removed 9 bases at V and 0 bases at J, with 9 bases between. This CDR3 region has 13 residues. CDR1 and CDR2 (germline): MNHEY, SMNVEV (reference sequence).

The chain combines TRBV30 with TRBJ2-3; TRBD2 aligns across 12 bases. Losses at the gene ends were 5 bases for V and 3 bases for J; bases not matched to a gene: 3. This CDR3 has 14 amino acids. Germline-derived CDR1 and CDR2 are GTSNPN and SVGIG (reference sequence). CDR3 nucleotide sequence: TGTGCCTGGGCTAGCGGGAGGGCGACAGATACGCAGTATTTT. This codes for CAWASGRATDTQYF. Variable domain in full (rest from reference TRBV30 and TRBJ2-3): SQTIHQWPATLVQPVGSPLSLECTVEGTSNPNLYWYRQAAGRGLQLLFYSVGIGQISSEVPQNLSASRPQDRQFILSSKKLLLSDSGFYLCAWASGRATDTQYFGPGTRLTVL.

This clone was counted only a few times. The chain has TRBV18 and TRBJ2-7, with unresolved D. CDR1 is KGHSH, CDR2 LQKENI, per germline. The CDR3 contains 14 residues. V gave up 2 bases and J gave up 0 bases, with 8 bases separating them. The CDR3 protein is CASSPEDTSYEQYF. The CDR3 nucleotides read TGTGCCAGCTCACCAGAGGATACCTCCTACGAGCAGTACTTC.

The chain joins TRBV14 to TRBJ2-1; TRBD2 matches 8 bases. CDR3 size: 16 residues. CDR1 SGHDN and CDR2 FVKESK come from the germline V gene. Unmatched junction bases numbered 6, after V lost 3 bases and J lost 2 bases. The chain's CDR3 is CASSHRAGEPYNEQFF. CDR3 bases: TGTGCCAGCAGCCATAGAGCGGGGGAACCCTACAATGAGCAGTTCTTC.

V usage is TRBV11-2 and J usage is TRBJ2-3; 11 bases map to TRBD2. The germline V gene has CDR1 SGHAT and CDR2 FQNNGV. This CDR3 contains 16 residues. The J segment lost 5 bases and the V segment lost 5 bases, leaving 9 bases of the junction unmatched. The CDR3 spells CASSPRRLAGLDTQYF. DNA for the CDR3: TGTGCCAGCAGCCCTAGAAGACTAGCGGGGCTAGATACGCAGTATTTT. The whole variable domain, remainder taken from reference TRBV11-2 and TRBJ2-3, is EAGVAQSPRYKIIEKRQSVAFWCNPISGHATLYWYQQILGQGPKLLIQFQNNGVVDDSQLPKDRFSAERLKGVDSTLKIQPAKLEDSAVYLCASSPRRLAGLDTQYFGPGTRLTVL.

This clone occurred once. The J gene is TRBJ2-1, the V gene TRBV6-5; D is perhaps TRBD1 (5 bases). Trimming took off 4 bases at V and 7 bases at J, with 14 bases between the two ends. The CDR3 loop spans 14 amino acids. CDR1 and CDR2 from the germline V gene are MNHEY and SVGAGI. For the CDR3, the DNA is TGTGCCAGCAGTTTGACAGCTCGCTTAAATGAGCAGTTCTTC. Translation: CASSLTARLNEQFF.

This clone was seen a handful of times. In nucleotides, the CDR3 is TGCGCCAGCAGCACTGACAGGGCCTCGCAGTATTTT. Encoded protein: CASSTDRASQYF. The V gene is TRBV5-1, the J gene TRBJ2-3; 7 bases align to TRBD1. The length of the CDR3 is 12 residues. V shed 4 bases and J 10 bases; nucleotides not matched to a gene: 6. The germline V gene has CDR1 SGHRS and CDR2 YFSETQ.

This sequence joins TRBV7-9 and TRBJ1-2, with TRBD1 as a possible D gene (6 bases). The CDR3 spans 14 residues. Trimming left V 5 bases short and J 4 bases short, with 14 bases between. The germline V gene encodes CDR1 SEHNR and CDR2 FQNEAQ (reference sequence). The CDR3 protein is CASSPLQGSYGYTF. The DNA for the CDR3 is TGTGCCAGCAGCCCTTTACAGGGTTCCTATGGCTACACCTTC. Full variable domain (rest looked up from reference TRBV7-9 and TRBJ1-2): DTGVSQNPRHKITKRGQNVTFRCDPISEHNRLYWYRQTLGQGPEFLTYFQNEAQLEKSRLLSDRFSAERPKGSFSTLEIQRTEQGDSAMYLCASSPLQGSYGYTFGSGTRLTVV.

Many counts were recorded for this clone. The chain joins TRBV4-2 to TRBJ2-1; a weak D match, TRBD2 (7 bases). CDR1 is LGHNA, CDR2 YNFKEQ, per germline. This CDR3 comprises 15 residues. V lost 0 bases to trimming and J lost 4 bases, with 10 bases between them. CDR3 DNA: TGTGCCAGCAGCCAAGACAGGGGAGGGTACAATGAGCAGTTCTTC. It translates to CASSQDRGGYNEQFF.

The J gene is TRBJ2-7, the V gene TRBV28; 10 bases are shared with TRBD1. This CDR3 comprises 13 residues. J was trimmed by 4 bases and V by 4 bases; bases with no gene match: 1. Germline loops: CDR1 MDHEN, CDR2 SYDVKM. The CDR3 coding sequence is TGTGCCAGCAGTTCGGACAGGGGGTACGAGCAGTACTTC. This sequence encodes CASSSDRGYEQYF.

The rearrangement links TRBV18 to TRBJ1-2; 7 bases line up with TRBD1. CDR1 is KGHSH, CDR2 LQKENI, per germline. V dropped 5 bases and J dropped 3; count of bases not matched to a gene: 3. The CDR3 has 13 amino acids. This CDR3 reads CASSADRDYGYTF. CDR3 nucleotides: TGTGCCAGCTCAGCCGACAGGGACTATGGCTACACCTTC.

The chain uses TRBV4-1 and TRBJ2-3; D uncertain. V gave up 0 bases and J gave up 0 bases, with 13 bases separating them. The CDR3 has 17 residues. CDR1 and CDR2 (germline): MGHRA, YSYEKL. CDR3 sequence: CASSQDEAGSSTDTQYF. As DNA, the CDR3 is TGCGCCAGCAGCCAAGATGAAGCAGGCTCAAGCACAGATACGCAGTATTTT.

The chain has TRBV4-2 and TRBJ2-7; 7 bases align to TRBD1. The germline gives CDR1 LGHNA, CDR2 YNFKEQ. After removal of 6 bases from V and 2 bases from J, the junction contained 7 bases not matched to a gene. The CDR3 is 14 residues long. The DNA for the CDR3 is TGTGCCAGCAGTAGAGGAGGACAGGCCTACGAGCAGTACTTC. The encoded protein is CASSRGGQAYEQYF.

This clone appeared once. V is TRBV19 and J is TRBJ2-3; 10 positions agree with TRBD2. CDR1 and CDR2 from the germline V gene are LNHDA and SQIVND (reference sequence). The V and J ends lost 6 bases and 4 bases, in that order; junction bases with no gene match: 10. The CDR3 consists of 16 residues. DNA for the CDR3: TGTGCCAGTAGACACCCGGGACTAGCGAAAGCAGATACGCAGTATTTT. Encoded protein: CASRHPGLAKADTQYF.

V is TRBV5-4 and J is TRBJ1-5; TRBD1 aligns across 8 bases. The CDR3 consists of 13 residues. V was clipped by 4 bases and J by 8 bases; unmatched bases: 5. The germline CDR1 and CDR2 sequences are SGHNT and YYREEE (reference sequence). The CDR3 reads CASSPDRVEPQHF. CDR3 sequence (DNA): TGTGCCAGCAGCCCGGACAGGGTAGAGCCCCAGCATTTT.

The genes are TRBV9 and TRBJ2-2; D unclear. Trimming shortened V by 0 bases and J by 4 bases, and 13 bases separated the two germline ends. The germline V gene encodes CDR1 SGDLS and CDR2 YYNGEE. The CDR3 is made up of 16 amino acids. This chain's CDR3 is CASSVGATPFTGELFF. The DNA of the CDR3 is TGTGCCAGCAGCGTAGGCGCGACTCCCTTCACCGGGGAGCTGTTTTTT.

The chain's CDR3 is CASSQEVRDSYYGYTF. The CDR3 DNA sequence: TGCGCCAGCAGCCAAGAAGTTCGGGACAGCTACTATGGCTACACCTTC. The V gene is TRBV4-3, the J gene TRBJ1-2; 7 nucleotides match TRBD1. With V trimmed by 0 bases and J by 3 bases, 7 bases remained unmatched. Germline-derived CDR1 and CDR2 are LGHNA and YSLEER. The CDR3 consists of 16 residues.

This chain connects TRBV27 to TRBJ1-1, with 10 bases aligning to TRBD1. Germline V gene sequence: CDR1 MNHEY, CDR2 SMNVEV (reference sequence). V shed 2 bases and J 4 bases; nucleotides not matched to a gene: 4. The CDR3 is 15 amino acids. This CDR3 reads CASSLTTGGGTEAFF. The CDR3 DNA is TGTGCCAGCAGTTTAACGACAGGGGGCGGCACTGAAGCTTTCTTT.

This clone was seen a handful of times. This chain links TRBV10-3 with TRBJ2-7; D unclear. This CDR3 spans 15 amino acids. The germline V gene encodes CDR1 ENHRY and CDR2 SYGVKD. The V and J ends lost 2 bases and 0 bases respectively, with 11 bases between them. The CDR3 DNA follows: TGTGCCATCAGTGAGGGCATCCGTTTCTCCTACGAGCAGTACTTC. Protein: CAISEGIRFSYEQYF.

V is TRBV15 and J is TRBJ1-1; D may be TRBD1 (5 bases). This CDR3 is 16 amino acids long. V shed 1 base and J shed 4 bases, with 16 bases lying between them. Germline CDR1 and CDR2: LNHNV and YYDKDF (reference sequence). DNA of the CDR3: TGTGCCACCAGCAGAGTCGCGGCAGGGCCCTTCACTGAAGCTTTCTTT. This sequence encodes CATSRVAAGPFTEAFF.

The CDR3 here is CASSPVVEGETQYF. DNA for the CDR3: TGCGCCAGCAGCCCCGTGGTGGAGGGAGAGACCCAGTACTTC. The chain uses TRBV5-1 and TRBJ2-5; tentatively, D is TRBD2 (6 bases). CDR3 length: 14 residues. Trimming pared 4 bases from V and 4 bases from J, leaving 14 bases between. CDR1 and CDR2 (germline): SGHRS, YFSETQ.